The clone carrying this TCR beta chain was found many times. The authors took PBMCs from 10 ml fresh peripheral blood. This specimen belongs to a study of T cells in Graves' hyperthyroidism and ophthalmopathy. RNA transcripts provided the source from which TCR beta CDR3 regions were amplified. The primer set for the first-round RT-PCR of the TCR CDR3 was HTBI. In TCRdb, the multiplex PCR reads were re-called with MiXCR into one record per CDR3 protein. The profile covers about 380,000 distinct CDR3 sequences, with approximately 15% appearing a single time and approximately 9.9% taken by the ten largest. The clonotype was recovered from a woman aged 60-70 years with Graves' hyperthyroidism. The sample taken for sequencing was blood.

CDR3: CASGPHRNSGANVLTF. The CDR3 bases are TGTGCTAGTGGTCCGCACAGGAACTCTGGGGCCAACGTCCTGACTTTC. The J gene is TRBJ2-6, the V gene TRBV12-5; possible D gene TRBD1, 5 bases. The V end lost 5 bases, the J end lost 0 bases, and 11 bases lay between the germline ends. Germline V gene sequence: CDR1 LGHNT, CDR2 FRNRAP. The CDR3 loop spans 16 amino acids.